This TCR beta chain was profiled in a study of T cell repertoires in cytomegalovirus infection. Using its own MiXCR run on the reads, TCRdb lists one record per CDR3 protein. Of hundreds of thousands of distinct CDR3 sequences listed, roughly 36% are singletons. This clonotype was observed many times. Antigen: not known. Losses at the gene ends were 6 bases for V and 5 bases for J; bases not matched to a gene: 6. The CDR3 runs to 13 residues. Germline-derived CDR1 and CDR2 are SGHTA and FQGNSA. The receptor's source is a human donor in good health (CMV status not recorded). Some clones in this sample may be carry-over from other donors' samples. The sample in question was cultured PBMCs, obtained from culture after CMV antigen stimulation. The chain recombines TRBV7-2 with TRBJ2-5; 7 nucleotides match TRBD1. The CDR3 bases are TGTGCCAGCAGTTTCAGGGGGAGCGAGACCCAGTACTTC. Encoded protein: CASSFRGSETQYF.